The clone carrying this TCR beta chain was found a few times. Its antigen is not identified. This sample was included in a study of CD8 T cells in ankylosing spondylitis. Overall study results and limits: Both synovial fluid and blood in reactive arthritis had previously been reported to carry some motif variants. CD8+ by phenotype, disease-linked clones were relatively rare in peripheral blood. The authors reported significant enrichment of disease-linked clones in matched ankylosing spondylitis synovial fluid. Blood from ankylosing spondylitis patients appeared to carry a characteristic roughly eight-variant TCR beta motif.

Scientists made TCR beta libraries using quantitative 5'-RACE with molecular barcodes. A single record per CDR3 protein comes from TCRdb applying MiXCR to the 5' RACE reads. The sample holds under 250,000 distinct CDR3 sequences; 7% to 8% are singletons and the top ten take approximately 15%. The CDR3 totals 16 residues. CDR1 and CDR2 from the germline V gene are DFQATT and SNEGSKA (reference sequence). V shed 1 base and J 1 base; nucleotides not matched to a gene: 3. The TCR sequence derives from a male donor with ankylosing spondylitis. The chain has TRBV20-1 and TRBJ2-1, with 11 bases aligning to TRBD2. Sequencing input: blood, either unsorted or a sorted T cell fraction (not recorded which). CDR3 coding DNA: TGCAGTGCTAGAGGGGGGACTAGCGGATCCTACAATGAGCAGTTCTTC. This encodes CSARGGTSGSYNEQFF.